This is a list of T cell receptor beta chains from one sample in a study of cytomegalovirus exposure and HLA in healthy donors. TCRdb's copy holds only in-frame clones and misses some; the assay was immunoSEQ multiplex PCR. The sample holds about 67,000 clones, around 89% seen once. Sequenced material: PBMCs. These receptors were obtained from a woman under 40 in good health and CMV-seropositive. The CDR3 runs from the conserved cysteine through the conserved F or W. The order of the fields is D gene, J gene, V gene, clone size, CDR3 protein, CDR3 DNA. D genes are given only for firm matches. Not every row has a clone size; where given, it reads once, few, many or a size class.

d_call: TRBD2
j_call: TRBJ2-5
v_call: TRBV4-1
clone_size: once
cdr3_aa: CASSQERGLATQETQYF
cdr3_nt: TGCGCCAGCAGCCAAGAAAGGGGACTAGCGACCCAAGAGACCCAGTACTTC

d_call: TRBD2
j_call: TRBJ2-1
v_call: TRBV10-2
clone_size: .
cdr3_aa: CASSIAGAGNEQFF
cdr3_nt: TGCGCCAGCAGTATAGCGGGAGCGGGGAATGAGCAGTTCTTC

d_call: .
j_call: TRBJ1-1
v_call: TRBV30
clone_size: .
cdr3_aa: CAWSVLSARAFF
cdr3_nt: TGTGCCTGGAGTGTACTTTCGGCGAGGGCTTTCTTT

d_call: .
j_call: TRBJ2-3
v_call: TRBV5-4
clone_size: .
cdr3_aa: CASSSPTLSTDTQYF
cdr3_nt: TGTGCCAGCAGTTCCCCTACCCTGAGCACAGATACGCAGTATTTT

d_call: .
j_call: TRBJ1-3
v_call: TRBV19
clone_size: .
cdr3_aa: CASGRGGGNTIYF
cdr3_nt: TGTGCCAGTGGAAGAGGAGGGGGAAACACCATATATTTT

d_call: .
j_call: TRBJ2-1
v_call: TRBV6-6
clone_size: .
cdr3_aa: CASSLAAWEQFF
cdr3_nt: TGTGCCAGCAGTTTAGCAGCCTGGGAGCAGTTCTTC

d_call: .
j_call: TRBJ2-3
v_call: TRBV19
clone_size: .
cdr3_aa: CASSRATSGTSVLTDTQYF
cdr3_nt: TGTGCCAGTAGTCGAGCCACAAGCGGGACATCAGTTCTCACAGATACGCAGTATTTT

d_call: .
j_call: TRBJ2-2
v_call: TRBV19
clone_size: .
cdr3_aa: CASRDLHGIGELFF
cdr3_nt: TGTGCCAGTAGGGATCTGCACGGGATCGGGGAGCTGTTTTTT

d_call: TRBD1
j_call: TRBJ1-2
v_call: TRBV14
clone_size: .
cdr3_aa: CASSPGGANYGYTF
cdr3_nt: TGTGCCAGCAGCCCAGGGGGCGCGAACTATGGCTACACCTTC

d_call: .
j_call: TRBJ1-5
v_call: TRBV2
clone_size: once
cdr3_aa: CASSETQRGLRLSNQPQHF
cdr3_nt: TGTGCCAGCAGTGAAACCCAAAGAGGCCTAAGGTTGAGCAATCAGCCCCAGCATTTT